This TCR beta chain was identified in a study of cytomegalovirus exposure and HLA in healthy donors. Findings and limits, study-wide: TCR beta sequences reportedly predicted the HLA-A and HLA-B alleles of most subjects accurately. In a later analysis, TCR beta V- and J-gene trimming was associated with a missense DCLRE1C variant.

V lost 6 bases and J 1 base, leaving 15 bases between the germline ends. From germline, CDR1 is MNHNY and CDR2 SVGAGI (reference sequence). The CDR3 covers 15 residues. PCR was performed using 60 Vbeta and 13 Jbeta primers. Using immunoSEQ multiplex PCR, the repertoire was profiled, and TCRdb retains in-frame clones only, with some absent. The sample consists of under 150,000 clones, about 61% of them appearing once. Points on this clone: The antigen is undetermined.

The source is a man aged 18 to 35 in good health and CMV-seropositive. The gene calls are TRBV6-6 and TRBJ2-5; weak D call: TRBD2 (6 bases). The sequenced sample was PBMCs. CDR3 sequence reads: CASSPTPLAQETQYF. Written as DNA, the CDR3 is TGTGCCAGCAGCCCCACCCCACTAGCCCAAGAGACCCAGTACTTC.